This T cell receptor beta chain stems from a study of blood T cell repertoires in COVID-19. The table lists this clone with a count of one. The V and J ends lost 6 bases and 5 bases, in that order; junction bases with no gene match: 8. The CDR3 is 14 amino acids. CDR1 SQVTM and CDR2 ANQGSEA come from the germline V gene. Original processing notes: Counts of nucleated cells, estimated from reference gene primer amplification, were obtained. Assay: immunoSEQ multiplex PCR; the TCRdb copy retains only in-frame clones and omits some. The D gene and trimming were derived from the DNA, and the V and J assignments and clone size from that table. The data show around 110,000 clones, about four fifths seen once.

This clonotype was sampled from a man in his sixties with active or convalescent COVID-19. The chain links TRBV29-1 to TRBJ2-2; the match to TRBD2 covers 8 bases. The sequenced material came from peripheral blood. The CDR3 spells CSVAGVAGTGELFF. In DNA form, the CDR3 reads TGCAGCGTCGCAGGGGTAGCGGGAACCGGGGAGCTGTTTTTT.